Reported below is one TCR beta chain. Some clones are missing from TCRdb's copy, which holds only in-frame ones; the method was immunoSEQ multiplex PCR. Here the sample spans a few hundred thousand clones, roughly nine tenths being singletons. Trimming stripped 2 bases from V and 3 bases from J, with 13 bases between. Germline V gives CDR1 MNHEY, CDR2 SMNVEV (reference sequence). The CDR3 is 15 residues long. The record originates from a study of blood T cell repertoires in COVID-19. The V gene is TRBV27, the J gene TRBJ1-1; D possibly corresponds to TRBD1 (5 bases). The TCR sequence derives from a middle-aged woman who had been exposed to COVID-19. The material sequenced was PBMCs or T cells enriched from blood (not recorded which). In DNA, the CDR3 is TGTGCCAGCAGTTTAATCCCGGGGGTCGACACTGAAGCTTTCTTT. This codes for CASSLIPGVDTEAFF.